The rows below give T cell receptor beta chains drawn from one sample of a study of blood T cell repertoires in COVID-19. Repertoires were generated with immunoSEQ multiplex PCR, while TCRdb's copy carries only in-frame clones and drops some. The sample consists of about 64,000 clones, roughly 84% of them appearing once. The sequencing sample was made of peripheral blood. These receptors were obtained from an older woman with acute or convalescent COVID-19. Each CDR3 is given with its conserved first and last residue. A D gene is named only where the DNA matches it firmly. Some rows mark clone size as missing; the rest say once, few, many or name a class of expanded clone.

J: TRBJ2-4
size: few
V: TRBV2
D: -
CDR3: CASTDSVLAKNIQYF
DNA: TGTGCCAGCACTGACAGCGTTCTAGCCAAAAACATTCAGTACTTC

J: TRBJ1-2
size: once
V: TRBV18
D: -
CDR3: CASSPLRDGYTF
DNA: TGTGCCAGCTCACCATTGAGGGATGGCTACACCTTC

J: TRBJ1-5
size: -
V: TRBV2
D: -
CDR3: CATSRDSNQPQHF
DNA: TGTGCCACCAGTCGCGATAGCAATCAGCCCCAGCATTTT

J: TRBJ1-2
size: -
V: TRBV5-1
D: TRBD1
CDR3: CASSRDRIGVTNYGYTF
DNA: TGCGCCAGCAGCAGGGACAGAATAGGCGTTACGAACTATGGCTACACCTTC

J: TRBJ2-5
size: -
V: TRBV10-3
D: TRBD1
CDR3: CAIGTGWVGQETQYF
DNA: TGTGCCATTGGGACAGGTTGGGTGGGCCAAGAGACCCAGTACTTC

J: TRBJ2-1
size: -
V: TRBV3-1/TRBV3-2
D: TRBD2
CDR3: CASSPPGLAGAGSYNEQFF
DNA: TGTGCCAGCAGCCCACCCGGACTAGCGGGGGCAGGCTCCTACAATGAGCAGTTCTTC

J: TRBJ1-6
size: -
V: TRBV11-2
D: -
CDR3: CASSLALNSPLHF
DNA: TGTGCCAGCAGCTTAGCCCTGAATTCACCCCTCCACTTT

J: TRBJ2-7
size: -
V: TRBV5-6
D: -
CDR3: CASSAGVYEQYF
DNA: TGTGCCAGCAGCGCCGGGGTCTACGAGCAGTACTTC

J: TRBJ2-5
size: -
V: TRBV5-1
D: TRBD2
CDR3: CASSRGRDPGGETQYF
DNA: TGCGCCAGCAGCCGGGGACGGGACCCGGGGGGGGAGACCCAGTACTTC

J: TRBJ2-2
size: -
V: TRBV20-1
D: TRBD2
CDR3: CSASGEGTYTGELFF
DNA: TGCAGTGCTAGTGGGGAGGGCACTTACACCGGGGAGCTGTTTTTT

J: TRBJ2-1
size: once
V: TRBV7-3
D: TRBD2
CDR3: CASSLRLAEPLDEQFF
DNA: TGTGCCAGCAGCTTAAGACTAGCCGAGCCTCTCGATGAGCAGTTCTTC

J: TRBJ2-2
size: -
V: TRBV9
D: TRBD1
CDR3: CASSTRQGNTGELFF
DNA: TGTGCCAGCAGCACACGACAGGGGAACACCGGGGAGCTGTTTTTT

J: TRBJ1-6
size: -
V: TRBV6-5
D: TRBD1
CDR3: CASSPDREDGSPLHF
DNA: TGTGCCAGCAGTCCGGACAGGGAGGACGGTTCACCCCTCCACTTT

J: TRBJ1-2
size: -
V: TRBV7-9
D: -
CDR3: CASSNAGGRGYTF
DNA: TGTGCCAGCAGTAACGCCGGGGGACGGGGCTACACCTTC

J: TRBJ2-3
size: -
V: TRBV3-1/TRBV3-2
D: -
CDR3: CASSHTSWSTDTQYF
DNA: TGTGCCAGCAGCCACACTAGCTGGAGCACAGATACGCAGTATTTT

J: TRBJ1-4
size: -
V: TRBV6-1
D: -
CDR3: CASSESSGLLKGEKLFF
DNA: TGTGCCAGCAGTGAAAGTTCGGGATTACTCAAAGGTGAAAAACTGTTTTTT

J: TRBJ1-1
size: -
V: TRBV15
D: -
CDR3: CATSRVRDTEAFF
DNA: TGTGCCACCAGCAGAGTCAGGGACACTGAAGCTTTCTTT

J: TRBJ1-2
size: -
V: TRBV9
D: -
CDR3: CASSLHRIQGKDYGYTF
DNA: TGTGCCAGCAGCCTCCACCGGATCCAGGGAAAGGACTATGGCTACACCTTC

J: TRBJ2-3
size: -
V: TRBV5-1
D: TRBD1
CDR3: CASSLDEGAADTQYF
DNA: TGCGCCAGCAGCTTGGACGAGGGGGCCGCAGATACGCAGTATTTT

J: TRBJ1-5
size: -
V: TRBV10-2
D: TRBD1
CDR3: CASSEWTGGYNQPQHF
DNA: TGCGCCAGCAGTGAGTGGACAGGGGGCTACAATCAGCCCCAGCATTTT

J: TRBJ2-3
size: -
V: TRBV19
D: TRBD2
CDR3: CASSKGLAGATSTDTQYF
DNA: TGTGCCAGTAGTAAGGGACTAGCGGGGGCCACTAGCACAGATACGCAGTATTTT

J: TRBJ1-5
size: -
V: TRBV30
D: -
CDR3: CAWSGGGGQPQHF
DNA: TGTGCCTGGAGCGGGGGGGGTGGACAGCCCCAGCATTTT

J: TRBJ1-3
size: -
V: TRBV5-4
D: -
CDR3: CASSLETSPSGGNTIYF
DNA: TGTGCCAGTAGCTTGGAGACATCCCCCTCGGGAGGAAACACCATATATTTT

J: TRBJ2-7
size: -
V: TRBV5-1
D: TRBD2
CDR3: CASRESGGGGPYEQYF
DNA: TGCGCCAGCAGGGAGTCGGGGGGGGGCGGGCCCTACGAGCAGTACTTC

J: TRBJ2-1
size: -
V: TRBV6-2/TRBV6-3
D: -
CDR3: CASSSLALSYNEQFF
DNA: TGTGCCAGCAGTTCTCTAGCGCTCTCCTACAATGAGCAGTTCTTC

J: TRBJ1-6
size: few
V: TRBV2
D: TRBD1
CDR3: CASSPPRDRGNSPLHF
DNA: TGTGCCAGCAGTCCCCCCCGGGACAGGGGCAATTCACCCCTCCACTTT

J: TRBJ2-1
size: -
V: TRBV5-4
D: TRBD1
CDR3: CASSLGQDPYNEQFF
DNA: TGTGCCAGCAGCTTAGGACAGGACCCCTACAATGAGCAGTTCTTC

J: TRBJ1-3
size: once
V: TRBV7-9
D: -
CDR3: CASSIPTAASGNTIYF
DNA: TGTGCCAGCAGCATACCCACAGCTGCCTCTGGAAACACCATATATTTT

J: TRBJ1-6
size: few
V: TRBV7-3
D: -
CDR3: CASSLSGNSPLHF
DNA: TGTGCCAGCAGCTTGAGCGGGAATTCACCCCTCCACTTT

J: TRBJ1-3
size: -
V: TRBV6-1
D: -
CDR3: CASSENPGGENTIYF
DNA: TGTGCCAGCAGTGAAAATCCGGGAGGAGAGAACACCATATATTTT

J: TRBJ1-2
size: -
V: TRBV6-6
D: TRBD1
CDR3: CASSPPQGTYYGYTF
DNA: TGTGCCAGCAGTCCACCACAGGGGACCTACTATGGCTACACCTTC

J: TRBJ2-1
size: -
V: TRBV5-1
D: TRBD2
CDR3: CASSGSGGSNEQFF
DNA: TGCGCCAGCAGCGGAAGCGGGGGGAGCAATGAGCAGTTCTTC

J: TRBJ1-1
size: -
V: TRBV3-1/TRBV3-2
D: -
CDR3: CASSGVGTEAFF
DNA: TGTGCCAGCTCGGGGGTTGGCACTGAAGCTTTCTTT

J: TRBJ2-7
size: few
V: TRBV3-1/TRBV3-2
D: -
CDR3: CASSQVGAGSNEQYF
DNA: TGTGCCAGCAGCCAAGTTGGTGCAGGTAGTAACGAGCAGTACTTC

J: TRBJ1-1
size: -
V: TRBV11-2
D: -
CDR3: CASSLVVAKNTEAFF
DNA: TGTGCCAGCAGCTTAGTCGTAGCGAAGAACACTGAAGCTTTCTTT

J: TRBJ2-1
size: once
V: TRBV9
D: TRBD1
CDR3: CASSAQRGQYNEQFF
DNA: TGTGCCAGCAGCGCCCAAAGGGGGCAATACAATGAGCAGTTCTTC

J: TRBJ1-4
size: -
V: TRBV3-1/TRBV3-2
D: TRBD1
CDR3: CASSPTGAEEKLFF
DNA: TGTGCCAGCAGCCCCACAGGGGCCGAAGAAAAACTGTTTTTT

J: TRBJ2-2
size: few
V: TRBV7-9
D: -
CDR3: CASSSFNTGELFF
DNA: TGTGCCAGCAGTTCATTCAACACCGGGGAGCTGTTTTTT

J: TRBJ2-3
size: -
V: TRBV21-1
D: -
CDR3: CASSKRRSHSTDTQYF
DNA: TGTGCCAGCAGCAAACGTCGGAGTCATAGCACAGATACGCAGTATTTT

J: TRBJ1-2
size: few
V: TRBV7-2
D: TRBD1
CDR3: CASSLAGTGEYGYTF
DNA: TGTGCCAGCAGCTTAGCGGGGACAGGCGAATATGGCTACACCTTC

J: TRBJ1-1
size: -
V: TRBV3-1/TRBV3-2
D: TRBD1
CDR3: CASTLGTDNTEAFF
DNA: TGTGCCAGCACCCTGGGGACAGACAACACTGAAGCTTTCTTT

J: TRBJ2-6
size: -
V: TRBV27
D: TRBD1
CDR3: CASSQRQGSGANVLTF
DNA: TGTGCCAGCAGTCAGCGACAGGGGTCCGGGGCCAACGTCCTGACTTTC

J: TRBJ1-5
size: once
V: TRBV24-1
D: -
CDR3: CATSASNPGILQPQHF
DNA: TGTGCCACCAGTGCATCAAATCCAGGGATTTTGCAGCCCCAGCATTTT

J: TRBJ2-3
size: few
V: TRBV5-1
D: -
CDR3: CASSLERVGDTQYF
DNA: TGCGCCAGCAGCTTGGAGCGGGTTGGAGATACGCAGTATTTT

J: TRBJ1-2
size: -
V: TRBV10-3
D: -
CDR3: CAISEIGRGNYGYTF
DNA: TGTGCCATCAGTGAAATAGGCCGGGGAAACTATGGCTACACCTTC

J: TRBJ1-2
size: -
V: TRBV29-1
D: -
CDR3: CSVETVAGRGYTF
DNA: TGCAGCGTTGAAACAGTGGCAGGGAGGGGCTACACCTTC

J: TRBJ1-2
size: -
V: TRBV6-5
D: TRBD1
CDR3: CASSYGQANYGYTF
DNA: TGTGCCAGCAGTTACGGACAGGCTAACTATGGCTACACCTTC

J: TRBJ1-5
size: -
V: TRBV19
D: -
CDR3: CASSNPPQVINQPQHF
DNA: TGTGCCAGTAGTAACCCCCCCCAGGTTATCAATCAGCCCCAGCATTTT

J: TRBJ1-2
size: -
V: TRBV3-1/TRBV3-2
D: TRBD1
CDR3: CASSQELLSRTGNGYTF
DNA: TGTGCCAGCAGCCAAGAATTGTTATCGAGGACAGGAAATGGCTACACCTTC

J: TRBJ2-2
size: few
V: TRBV5-1
D: -
CDR3: CASRSGQVGTGELFF
DNA: TGCGCCAGCCGCTCAGGGCAGGTGGGCACCGGGGAGCTGTTTTTT

J: TRBJ2-7
size: -
V: TRBV19
D: -
CDR3: CASSKTPVVYEQYF
DNA: TGTGCCAGTAGTAAGACACCTGTGGTCTACGAGCAGTACTTC

J: TRBJ1-1
size: few
V: TRBV7-2
D: -
CDR3: CASSAGTIGTEAFF
DNA: TGTGCCAGCAGCGCCGGGACAATCGGCACTGAAGCTTTCTTT

J: TRBJ1-1
size: once
V: TRBV3-1/TRBV3-2
D: -
CDR3: CASSLGADTEAFF
DNA: TGTGCCAGTTCTCTAGGGGCGGACACTGAAGCTTTCTTT